The present T cell receptor beta chain was sequenced within a study of T cells after yellow fever vaccination (dated 2019 in TCRdb). Context from the whole study: The SMART-Seq v4 Ultra Low Input RNA kit was used to prepare libraries from fractions with low cell numbers. To follow T-cell clones before and after both primary and booster YFV17D yellow fever vaccination, bulk TCR alpha and beta repertoires underwent longitudinal sequencing. Two healthy male donors made up the cohort, one aged 18 to 30 years and the other aged 30 to 39 years. Blood samples were taken at several timepoints before and after primary and secondary immunization, and bulk PBMC replicates and cell subsets were isolated. Overall results and qualifications from the work: FACS-sorted repertoires could contain abundant contaminating clonotypes from the bulk population, so computational filtering was required. After the booster, most clones that had expanded after primary vaccination were detected again (over 95% of CD4 and around 88% of CD8), suggesting broad maintenance of memory. Compared with the primary T-cell response, the secondary T-cell response was weaker but faster, peaking on day 5 rather than day 15. A small fraction of clonotypes showed up in both the CD4 and CD8 compartments, probably as a result of convergent recombination. Only a couple of donors were included in the study, so the extent to which the findings can be generalized is limited.

Synthesis of TCR cDNA relied on 5'RACE template switching, a step that introduced a universal primer site along with unique molecular identifiers. Priming of cDNA synthesis was performed from both the TCR alpha and TCR beta constant segments. Two PCR steps were used to amplify libraries, with sample barcodes and sequencing adapters being added in the second step. Libraries were sequenced on Illumina HiSeq 2500 (2x100 bp) or NovaSeq (2x150 bp). Per the source publication's procedure: Reads were demultiplexed and collapsed into UMI consensus sequences with MIGEC, and V(D)J alignment was performed with MiXCR. Using edgeR on replicate PBMC samples, clonotypes were called vaccine-responding if FDR was below 0.01 and the log2 fold change was above 5 up to day 15. CD4 or CD8 identity was assigned to each bulk clonotype according to whether the clonotype was present at higher abundance in the sequenced CD4 repertoire or the sequenced CD8 repertoire. Clones were called with MiXCR by TCRdb after fastp trimmed the public reads at Q25, and only in-frame beta chains were retained. Every entry covers one CDR3 protein and lists the most common genes and DNA from its rows. The V and J calls and clone size are TCRdb's, not the authors'. Recorded for this sample are tens of thousands of distinct CDR3 sequences; about 7.2% of them occurred a single time. Roughly 28% of the sample is taken by the ten largest.

The treatment or condition label corresponds to: live attenuated yellow fever vaccine strain. A standard Ficoll-Paque protocol was used to isolate PBMCs from peripheral blood. Dynabeads CD4 and CD8 positive selection kits were used to isolate CD4 and CD8 T-cell fractions. RNA was extracted with TriZol from bulk PBMCs, CD4 and CD8 fractions, and dextramer-positive and dextramer-negative fractions. The CDR3 numbers 12 residues from cysteine through phenylalanine. Only the CDR3 DNA stays, 36 bases, in frame from base 1. V loses 4 bases of germline sequence and J loses 3 bases, and the interval between the two ends is 6 bases. Many counts were recorded for this clonotype. Its antigen specificity is not known. The record has no base qualities; no much larger clone is one base away.

The input for sequencing was CD8+ T cells sorted from PBMCs, taken approximately 11 days after the first yellow fever vaccination. The source of this sequence is a man aged 18 to 30 who received the YFV17D yellow fever vaccine. The receptor chain draws on TRBV12-3 or TRBV12-4 and TRBJ1-2, and possibly TRBD1, on 5 matching bases. The CDR3 reads as follows: CASSSGDYGYTF. The DNA sequence is TGTGCCAGCAGTTCGGGGGACTATGGCTACACCTTC.